This TCR beta chain was obtained from a study of blood T cell repertoires in COVID-19 (TCRdb year 2020). General notes on the study: Collaborator samples came from the United States, Italy and Spain and covered acute and convalescent phases of COVID-19. The material from the prospective study consisted of cDNA or gDNA derived from T cells, B-cell-depleted T cells, or PBMCs. Deeply sampled blood TCRbeta repertoires from subjects exposed to, actively infected with, or recovered from COVID-19 were included in the dataset. The repertoires were released in a freely available public database meant as a resource for research on the immune response to SARS-CoV-2. Samples came from the ongoing ImmuneRACE study (first 160 participants) plus 1,254 subjects from 6 global collaborators. Sample metadata almost always included a de-identified subject ID, COVID-19 status, age in years and sex. Where available, HLA class I and class II types were obtained from metadata supplied by the sample provider rather than from assay-based typing. The research as a whole found: Clinical and demographic metadata were provided uncurated, with the amount varying by source and participant.

This clone was seen more than once but under ten times. Its antigen remains unidentified. Base qualities are not provided; no much larger clone lies one nucleotide away. Each collaborating institution followed its own protocols to collect whole blood in K2EDTA tubes. Collaborator samples were shipped for TCRbeta analysis as frozen whole blood, isolated PBMCs, or DNA extracted from either sample type. TCRbeta CDR3 regions were amplified from genomic DNA by means of the immunoSEQ Assay, a bias-controlled multiplex PCR. The original methods were these. Nucleated cell counts per sample were estimated from amplification of reference gene primers within the assay. To quantify the absolute abundance of each unique TCRbeta CDR3 rearrangement, sequence reads were collapsed and filtered. For each sample, productive Simpson clonality was calculated as the square root of Simpson's diversity index across productive rearrangements. TCRdb retrieved this table from immuneACCESS and kept in-frame rearrangements only. Not all clones are present; in checked studies, unresolved V genes account for under half, and no reason is known for the remainder. The V and J calls and clone size are taken from that table; D and trimming were inferred from the DNA. In this sample the table shows around 100,000 clones, 85% of which occur a single time. The top ten clones comprise approximately 13% of the sample.

The germline V gene encodes CDR1 LNHDA and CDR2 SQIVND (reference sequence). Taken from cysteine to phenylalanine, the CDR3 has 15 residues. Of the read, only the CDR3 DNA is kept; its 45 bases are in frame from base 1. Cut back by 9 bases and 9 bases, the V and J ends lie 21 bases apart. The receptor's source is a human donor in a cohort sampled during active COVID-19. Source material: peripheral blood. The rearrangement combines TRBV19 with TRBJ1-6; TRBD1 might be the D gene, on 5 matching bases. CDR3 loop: CASEPGRRGGSPLHF. The DNA is TGTGCCAGCGAGCCAGGGAGGAGAGGAGGTTCACCCCTCCACTTT.